A single sample is the source of the 28 T cell receptor beta chains below, sequenced in a study of blood T cells in healthy people across ages. PCR was performed a second time for roughly 7 to 11 cycles using a sample-barcoded 5' primer and a J-beta primer mix. From the 5' RACE reads, TCRdb called clonotypes with MiXCR, one entry per CDR3 protein. The sample yields almost 800,000 distinct CDR3 sequences, 55% to 70% seen once. Sequenced material: blood. Receptor source: a man aged 25-45 years in good health.

Comments on this clonotype: The junction shows a germline mismatch at one end, possibly a read error. V usage is TRBV4-3 and J usage is TRBJ2-7; tentatively, D is TRBD2 (5 bases). The CDR3 has 15 amino acids. Germline CDR1 LGHNA, CDR2 YSLEER. The CDR3 coding sequence is TGCGCCAGCAGCCAGGCGCTAGCAATCTCCTGCGAGCAGTACTTC. Translated, it gives CASSQALAISCEQYF.

The chain links TRBV15 to TRBJ2-7; TRBD1 aligns across 8 bases. This CDR3 comprises 15 residues. With 5 bases clipped from V and 2 bases from J, the junction kept 8 bases outside the gene matches. Germline loops: CDR1 LNHNV, CDR2 YYDKDF (reference sequence). The CDR3 loop reads CATSPRTGPTYEQYF. The CDR3 bases are TGTGCCACCAGCCCCCGGACAGGGCCTACCTACGAGCAGTACTTC.

In its sample, this clonotype was seen a few times. The chain recombines TRBV29-1 with TRBJ2-3, with TRBD1 matching 9 bases. Germline values: CDR1 SQVTM, CDR2 ANQGSEA. Germline trimming cut 4 bases from V and 8 bases from J; bases unmatched to any gene: 7. The CDR3 is 13 amino acids. The CDR3 region is CSVAGTGQGTQYF. CDR3 coding DNA: TGCAGCGTTGCGGGGACAGGGCAGGGTACGCAGTATTTT.

There are a few counts of this clonotype. This chain connects TRBV12-3 or TRBV12-4 to TRBJ1-2, with a weak D call TRBD1 (5 bases). The CDR3 consists of 12 residues. The germline V and J ends were trimmed by 0 bases and 8 bases, with 7 bases remaining between them. The CDR3, as DNA: TGTGCCAGCAGTTTAGCGGGGACGGGCTACACCTTC. This sequence encodes CASSLAGTGYTF.

The rearrangement joins TRBV7-2 to TRBJ2-7, with D tentatively TRBD1 (7 bases). V lost 1 base to trimming and J lost 2 bases, with 21 bases between them. The CDR3 consists of 18 residues. Germline V CDR1 and CDR2: SGHTA, FQGNSA. CDR3 coding DNA: TGTGCCAGCAGCTTAGACAGGGGAGGAGATCGAGGCCCCTACGAGCAGTACTTC. Amino acids: CASSLDRGGDRGPYEQYF.

The V and J genes are TRBV11-2 and TRBJ1-6, with 7 bases lining up with TRBD1. Unmatched junction bases numbered 2, after V lost 6 bases and J lost 9 bases. Germline lookup yields CDR1 SGHAT and CDR2 FQNNGV. The CDR3 length is 12 residues. The CDR3 DNA sequence: TGTGCCAGCAGGGGGACAGCTTCACCCCTCCACTTT. It is translated as CASRGTASPLHF.

The chain is built from TRBV7-9 and TRBJ1-2, with a weak D call TRBD1 (5 bases). The germline V gene has CDR1 SEHNR and CDR2 FQNEAQ (reference sequence). CDR3 length equals 13 residues. Trimming left V 8 bases short and J 8 bases short, with 18 bases between. The CDR3 nucleotides read TGTGCCAGCGGGGCTGAGGGAATGAAGGGCTACACCTTC. This codes for CASGAEGMKGYTF.

This clonotype was seen only a few times. CDR3 DNA sequence: TGTGCCATCAGCGGAGGGGGACAGGGTGTCGCCTACGAGCAGTACTTC. As protein: CAISGGGQGVAYEQYF. The chain has TRBV10-3 and TRBJ2-7; 9 bases are a match to TRBD1. With V trimmed by 6 bases and J by 2 bases, 11 bases remained unmatched. CDR1 is ENHRY and CDR2 is SYGVKD in the germline V gene. This CDR3 is 16 amino acids long.

This chain connects TRBV12-3 or TRBV12-4 to TRBJ1-2, with TRBD1 identical over 7 bases. The CDR3 runs 15 residues. V was clipped by 4 bases and J by 8 bases; unmatched bases: 13. The CDR3 here is CASSWVRDSQRGYTF. In DNA form, the CDR3 reads TGTGCCAGCAGTTGGGTCCGGGACAGCCAGAGAGGCTACACCTTC.

The chain has TRBV7-6 and TRBJ2-5, with 11 bases fitting TRBD2. The J segment lost 13 bases and the V segment lost 5 bases, leaving 15 bases of the junction unmatched. CDR3 length: 15 residues. Germline CDR1 reads SGHVS; CDR2 reads FNYEAQ. The CDR3 DNA is TGTGCCAGCAGCGCTACTAGCGGGAGCCCCCTCGGGCGGTACTTC. It is translated as CASSATSGSPLGRYF.

On this clonotype: The junction differs from germline at one of its ends, possibly a read error. This chain connects TRBV12-3 or TRBV12-4 to TRBJ1-5; weak D call: TRBD1 (6 bases). The CDR3 is 13 amino acids. CDR3 sequence reads: CASSETGFQLQHF. The CDR3 nucleotides are TGTGCCAGCAGTGAAACAGGGTTTCAGCTCCAGCATTTT.

V is TRBV9 and J is TRBJ2-1; 7 bases align to TRBD1. Germline assignment: CDR1 SGDLS and CDR2 YYNGEE. V lost 3 bases to trimming and J lost 8 bases; unmatched junction nucleotides: 8. The CDR3 is 14 amino acids. The CDR3 DNA follows: TGTGCCAGCAGCGCCCAGGGGGTCAGGGATGAGCAGTTCTTC. Amino acids: CASSAQGVRDEQFF.

The V call is TRBV6-5, the J call TRBJ2-3; no clear D. The CDR3 totals 14 residues. Per germline, CDR1 MNHEY and CDR2 SVGAGI. The ends were cut back, 2 bases at V and 6 bases at J, with 12 bases in the middle. The CDR3 DNA follows: TGTGCCAGCAGTTACATCGGCTTAACGGATACGCAGTATTTT. It is translated as CASSYIGLTDTQYF.

This clonotype was seen ten or more times. This sequence joins TRBV7-9 and TRBJ2-7; D is undetermined. The CDR3 is 13 amino acids. V was clipped by 2 bases and J by 2 bases, with 7 bases between them. CDR1 and CDR2 from the germline V gene are SEHNR and FQNEAQ (reference sequence). The CDR3, as DNA: TGTGCCAGCAGCTTAAGGCTGGCCTACGAGCAGTACTTC. Its protein is CASSLRLAYEQYF.

J is TRBJ2-1 and V is TRBV29-1; D could derive from TRBD1 or TRBD2 (5 bases each). The V and J ends lost 3 bases and 10 bases respectively, with 13 bases between them. Germline V gene data show CDR1 as SQVTM and CDR2 as ANQGSEA. This CDR3 contains 12 residues. Written as DNA, the CDR3 is TGCAGCGTTGATAGAGGGGCCTGGGAGCAGTTCTTC. Its protein is CSVDRGAWEQFF.

This clonotype was detected ten times or more. This chain uses TRBV29-1 with TRBJ1-2; D gene ambiguous. CDR1 is SQVTM and CDR2 is ANQGSEA in the germline V gene. Trimming left V 6 bases short and J 5 bases short, with 13 bases between. The CDR3 covers 12 residues. CDR3 in amino acids: CSVGVQQYGYTF. The DNA of the CDR3 is TGCAGCGTGGGAGTACAGCAATATGGCTACACCTTC.

The table lists this clonotype with a few counts. The V call is TRBV15, the J call TRBJ1-6; D is uncertain. Germline CDR1 is LNHNV and CDR2 is YYDKDF (reference sequence). With 0 bases removed from V and 7 bases from J, the gap between germline ends came to 10 bases. This CDR3 comprises 15 residues. CDR3 amino acids: CATSRETGRNSPLHF. CDR3 DNA sequence: TGTGCCACCAGCAGAGAGACCGGCCGGAATTCACCCCTCCACTTT.

Notes on this clonotype: At one end, the junction sequence differs from germline, possibly due to a read error. The chain recombines TRBV19 with TRBJ2-1; 10 positions match TRBD2. Germline lookup yields CDR1 LNHDA and CDR2 SQIVND (reference sequence). CDR3 length equals 11 residues. The CDR3 bases are TGTGCCACTAGCGGGAGAGGTGAGCGGTTCTTC. It yields the protein CATSGRGERFF.

The chain combines TRBV25-1 with TRBJ2-1; TRBD1 matches 9 bases. CDR1 is MGHDK, CDR2 SYGVNS, per germline. This CDR3 region has 16 residues. J lost 6 bases, V lost 2 bases, and 8 bases had no gene match. This CDR3 reads CASSETPGQGGNEQFF. The CDR3 nucleotides are TGTGCCAGCAGTGAAACCCCGGGACAGGGAGGCAATGAGCAGTTCTTC.

This clonotype was detected only once. Possible read error: a much larger clone is one base away. The rearrangement links TRBV20-1 to TRBJ1-2, with D maybe TRBD1 (5 bases). Germline V gives CDR1 DFQATT, CDR2 SNEGSKA (reference sequence). V shed 5 bases and J shed 8 bases, with 18 bases lying between them. This CDR3 contains 13 residues. CDR3 sequence: CSAVKSGSRGYTF. The DNA for the CDR3 is TGCAGTGCTGTAAAATCAGGGAGTCGAGGCTACACCTTC.

The table lists this clonotype with a count of one. The chain joins TRBV11-2 to TRBJ2-7; a weak D match, TRBD2 (6 bases). V was cut by 7 bases and J by 3 bases, with 16 bases left in between. CDR1 SGHAT and CDR2 FQNNGV come from the germline V gene. This CDR3 is built from 14 residues. The CDR3 loop is CASKKEGSHYEQYF. The CDR3, as DNA: TGTGCCAGCAAGAAGGAGGGCAGCCACTACGAGCAGTACTTC. Using reference TRBV11-2 and TRBJ2-7 for the parts outside the CDR3, the full variable domain is EAGVAQSPRYKIIEKRQSVAFWCNPISGHATLYWYQQILGQGPKLLIQFQNNGVVDDSQLPKDRFSAERLKGVDSTLKIQPAKLEDSAVYLCASKKEGSHYEQYFGPGTRLTVT.

This sequence joins TRBV10-3 and TRBJ1-1, with TRBD1 matching over 8 bases. The CDR3 sequence is 17 residues long. Trimming cost V 1 base and J 12 bases; bases outside gene matches: 19. Germline CDR1 reads ENHRY; CDR2 reads SYGVKD. In DNA form, the CDR3 reads TGTGCCATCAGTGAGTGGGCAGGGGGCCCCGTGGGAAGTGAGTCTTTCTTT. As protein: CAISEWAGGPVGSESFF.

This chain joins TRBV6-2 or TRBV6-3 and TRBJ2-3; the match to TRBD2 covers 12 bases. The CDR3 consists of 18 residues. Losses at the gene ends were 2 bases for V and 4 bases for J; bases not matched to a gene: 10. Germline loops: CDR1 MNHEY, CDR2 SVGEGT. Written as DNA, the CDR3 is TGTGCCAGCAGTTACCCAACTAGCGGGAGGATTGGAGCAGATACGCAGTATTTT. This codes for CASSYPTSGRIGADTQYF.

The chain uses TRBV6-2 or TRBV6-3 and TRBJ2-5, with unresolved D. This CDR3 is built from 13 residues. Trimming pared 0 bases from V and 11 bases from J, leaving 13 bases between. CDR1 is MNHEY, CDR2 SVGEGT, per germline. The CDR3 DNA reads as TGTGCCAGCAGTTACTCTCTGGGCAATGAGCAGTACTTC. It encodes CASSYSLGNEQYF.

J is TRBJ2-1 and V is TRBV3-1; tentatively, D is TRBD2 (6 bases). The CDR3 has 14 residues. Trimming left V 3 bases short and J 5 bases short, with 11 bases between. The germline CDR1 and CDR2 sequences are LGHDT and YNNKEL (reference sequence). The CDR3 coding sequence is TGTGCCAGCAGCCACTGGAGGGACCACAATGAGCAGTTCTTC. Translating it yields CASSHWRDHNEQFF.

DNA of the CDR3: TGTGCCAGCAGTGTAGAGCGGGGCTATGGCTACACCTTC. As protein: CASSVERGYGYTF. The V and J genes are TRBV12-3 or TRBV12-4 and TRBJ1-2, with D unresolved. V gave up 5 bases and J gave up 4 bases, with 11 bases separating them. This CDR3 is built from 13 residues.

This clonotype showed up just a few times. The chain joins TRBV7-2 to TRBJ2-5, with TRBD2 identical over 7 bases. V dropped 2 bases and J dropped 4; count of bases not matched to a gene: 10. Germline V CDR1 and CDR2: SGHTA, FQGNSA. CDR3 length: 16 amino acids. CDR3 sequence (DNA): TGTGCCAGCAGCTTAAGTCTCGGGCGGGAGTTAGAGACCCAGTACTTC. Encoded protein: CASSLSLGRELETQYF. The variable domain in full, completed from reference TRBV7-2 and TRBJ2-5, reads GAGVSQSPSNKVTEKGKDVELRCDPISGHTALYWYRQSLGQGLEFLIYFQGNSAPDKSGLPSDRFSAERTGGSVSTLTIQRTQQEDSAVYLCASSLSLGRELETQYFGPGTRLLVL.

V and J are TRBV3-1 and TRBJ2-1; D remains unclear. Trimming left V 1 base short and J 5 bases short, with 9 bases between. Germline CDR1 and CDR2: LGHDT and YNNKEL (reference sequence). The CDR3 is made up of 14 amino acids. The CDR3 sequence is CASSQGGSNNEQFF. DNA of the CDR3: TGTGCCAGCAGCCAAGGGGGAAGTAACAATGAGCAGTTCTTC.